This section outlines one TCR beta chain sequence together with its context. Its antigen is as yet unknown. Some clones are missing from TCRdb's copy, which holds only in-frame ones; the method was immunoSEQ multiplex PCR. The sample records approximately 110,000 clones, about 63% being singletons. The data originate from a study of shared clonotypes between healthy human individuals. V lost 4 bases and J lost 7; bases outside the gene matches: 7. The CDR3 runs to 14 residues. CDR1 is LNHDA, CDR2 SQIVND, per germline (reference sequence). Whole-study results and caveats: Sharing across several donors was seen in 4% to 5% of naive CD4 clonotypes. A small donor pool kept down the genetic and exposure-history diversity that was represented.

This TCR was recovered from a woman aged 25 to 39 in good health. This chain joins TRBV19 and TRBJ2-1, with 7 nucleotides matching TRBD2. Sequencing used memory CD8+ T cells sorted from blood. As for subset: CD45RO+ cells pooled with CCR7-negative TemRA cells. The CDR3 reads CASSTLPGGNEQFF. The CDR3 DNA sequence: TGTGCCAGTAGTACCCTGCCGGGGGGAAATGAGCAGTTCTTC.